These 6 T cell receptor beta chains originate from one sample sequenced in a study of T-cell reconstitution after alpha-beta-depleted transplantation in children. Preparation of the TCRbeta library used unique molecular identifiers. TCRdb reprocessed the PCR reads via MiXCR and lists one record per CDR3 protein. The profile covers 220,000 or so distinct CDR3 sequences, with roughly 7.7% appearing a single time and 6.3% taken by the ten largest. This sample comprised PBMCs, mostly from graft donor cells, obtained 180 days after TCRalphabeta/CD19-depleted stem cell transplant. The receptors derive from a male patient younger than 18 who had a stem cell transplant for acute lymphoblastic leukemia, so the T cells may come from the graft donor.

This clonotype came up once. Just one base apart from a much larger clone, this may be a read error. The rearrangement joins TRBV5-1 to TRBJ1-2; 8 positions agree with TRBD1. This CDR3 is built from 16 residues. V trimming: 2 bases; J trimming: 0 bases; junction bases outside the gene matches: 6. Germline V lookup: CDR1 SGHRS, CDR2 YFSETQ. CDR3 amino acids: CASSFGATGANYGYTF. CDR3 DNA sequence: TGCGCCAGCAGCTTTGGGGCGACAGGGGCTAACTATGGCTACACCTTC.

This clonotype was observed many times. The chain is built from TRBV5-6 and TRBJ2-1; perhaps D is TRBD1 or TRBD2 (5 bases each). This CDR3 has 14 residues. Germline CDR1 and CDR2: SGHDT and YYEEEE. V gave up 0 bases and J gave up 4 bases, with 8 bases separating them. The CDR3 DNA sequence: TGTGCCAGCAGCTTGGGGGACCATTACAATGAGCAGTTCTTC. It is translated as CASSLGDHYNEQFF.

This clonotype was seen repeatedly, ten times or more. The chain carries TRBV3-1 and TRBJ2-7; D not resolved. CDR1 and CDR2 from the germline V gene are LGHDT and YNNKEL (reference sequence). The CDR3 is made up of 15 amino acids. V was trimmed by 0 bases and J by 2 bases, leaving 11 bases between them. The CDR3, as DNA: TGTGCCAGCAGCCAAGAAAGGGCTCCCGCCTACGAGCAGTACTTC. Translating it yields CASSQERAPAYEQYF.

This clonotype came up many times. This sequence joins TRBV28 and TRBJ1-6; D unresolved. The CDR3 has 14 amino acids. Trimming cost V 2 bases and J 4 bases, with 6 bases left between them. Germline V CDR1 and CDR2: MDHEN, SYDVKM. CDR3 amino acids: CASSLGVYNSPLHF. The CDR3 DNA is TGTGCCAGCAGTTTAGGCGTGTATAATTCACCCCTCCACTTT. Full variable domain (remainder filled in from reference TRBV28 and TRBJ1-6): DVKVTQSSRYLVKRTGEKVFLECVQDMDHENMFWYRQDPGLGLRLIYFSYDVKMKEKGDIPEGYSVSREKKERFSLILESASTNQTSMYLCASSLGVYNSPLHFGNGTRLTVT.

This clonotype was seen at least ten times. The V call is TRBV7-2, the J call TRBJ2-7; either TRBD1 or TRBD2 may fit D (5 bases each). Trimming removed 0 bases from V and 4 bases from J, with 16 bases in between. The CDR3 has 16 residues. Germline V gene lookup returns CDR1 SGHTA and CDR2 FQGNSA. CDR3 nucleotide sequence: TGTGCCAGCAGCTTAGCGGGGCTGGGGAGCGTGTACGAGCAGTACTTC. Protein: CASSLAGLGSVYEQYF.

This clonotype was counted at least ten times. The CDR3 nucleotides read TGTGCCACTGGACAGGATCAGCCCCAGCATTTT. Protein product: CATGQDQPQHF. The rearrangement joins TRBV10-3 to TRBJ1-5, with TRBD1 matching over 7 bases. The CDR3 has 11 residues. CDR1 and CDR2 (germline): ENHRY, SYGVKD. The V and J ends lost 10 bases and 5 bases, in that order; junction bases with no gene match: 2.